Shown below are 24 T cell receptor beta chains from a single sample sequenced in a study of blood T cell repertoires in COVID-19. Data came from immunoSEQ multiplex PCR; TCRdb stores just in-frame clones and leaves some out. Of roughly 120,000 clones listed, over 70% were seen once; the top ten hold roughly 4%. Sequencing was performed on peripheral blood. These receptors originate from a human donor in a cohort sampled during active or convalescent COVID-19.

The chain joins TRBV19 to TRBJ2-7; D is possibly TRBD2 (6 bases). The germline gives CDR1 LNHDA, CDR2 SQIVND (reference sequence). The germline V and J ends were trimmed by 1 base and 5 bases, with 15 bases remaining between them. The CDR3 runs 15 residues. This chain's CDR3 is CASSIAGGGRHEQYF. In nucleotides, the CDR3 is TGTGCCAGTAGTATAGCCGGGGGAGGAAGGCACGAGCAGTACTTC.

The chain recombines TRBV28 with TRBJ1-2; 9 bases fit TRBD1. The germline CDR1 and CDR2 sequences are MDHEN and SYDVKM. The J segment lost 3 bases and the V segment lost 6 bases, leaving 14 bases of the junction unmatched. The CDR3 is 17 amino acids. CDR3: CASSYTGTGSIDYGYTF. The CDR3 coding sequence is TGTGCCAGCAGCTATACCGGGACAGGGTCGATCGACTATGGCTACACCTTC.

This chain connects TRBV7-2 to TRBJ2-5, with TRBD2 matching over 8 bases. The CDR3 totals 16 residues. V trimming: 5 bases; J trimming: 5 bases; junction bases outside the gene matches: 13. The V gene's germline CDR1 is SGHTA and CDR2 FQGNSA. The CDR3: CASSPSGGKIGETQYF. DNA for the CDR3: TGTGCCAGCAGCCCCTCGGGGGGGAAAATAGGCGAGACCCAGTACTTC.

This clone has more than one count but fewer than ten. The rearrangement links TRBV9 to TRBJ1-4; 7 bases line up with TRBD1. V dropped 3 bases and J dropped 7; count of bases not matched to a gene: 9. Germline V gene data show CDR1 as SGDLS and CDR2 as YYNGEE. This CDR3 region has 15 residues. CDR3 coding DNA: TGTGCCAGCAGCGCCCAGACAGGGAGAGGTGAAAAACTGTTTTTT. Translation gives CASSAQTGRGEKLFF.

The chain has TRBV12-3 or TRBV12-4 and TRBJ1-2, with a tentative D call TRBD1 (5 bases). The CDR3 is made up of 13 amino acids. Trimming took 6 bases from V and 8 from J, leaving 16 bases between them. As DNA, the CDR3 is TGTGCCAGCAGAATGACTGGGGCGGGGGGCTACACCTTC. Translated: CASRMTGAGGYTF.

The chain links TRBV20-1 to TRBJ1-1, with D perhaps matching TRBD1 (6 bases). The V gene lost 3 bases and the J gene lost 6 bases, with 23 bases spanning the gap. Germline CDR1 is DFQATT and CDR2 is SNEGSKA (reference sequence). CDR3 length equals 16 residues. CDR3 DNA sequence: TGCAGTGCTAGTCAACGGAGGTGGACAGCCGACCCTGAAGCTTTCTTT. This translates into CSASQRRWTADPEAFF.

The chain employs TRBV5-1 and TRBJ2-1, with D perhaps TRBD1 (7 bases). CDR1 SGHRS and CDR2 YFSETQ come from the germline V gene. The CDR3 contains 21 residues. Trimming stripped 4 bases from V and 0 bases from J, with 29 bases between. Written as DNA, the CDR3 is TGCGCCAGCAGCCCGGGTAGAGTGGCAGGGGGGACGCTTGGCTCCTACAATGAGCAGTTCTTC. Protein product: CASSPGRVAGGTLGSYNEQFF.

This rearrangement joins TRBV27 to TRBJ2-2; 9 bases are shared with TRBD2. Germline V lookup: CDR1 MNHEY, CDR2 SMNVEV (reference sequence). The trim removed 4 bases at V and 5 bases at J, leaving 8 bases unmatched. The CDR3 is 16 amino acids. This CDR3 reads CASSSISGSYTGELFF. DNA for the CDR3: TGTGCCAGCAGTTCAATTAGCGGGAGTTATACCGGGGAGCTGTTTTTT.

V gene TRBV5-1 combines with J gene TRBJ2-3, with 11 nucleotides matching TRBD2. Germline V gene sequence: CDR1 SGHRS, CDR2 YFSETQ. This CDR3 is 15 amino acids long. J lost 2 bases, V lost 4 bases, and 3 bases had no gene match. The CDR3 nucleotides are TGCGCCAGCAGCGTGGGACTAGCGGTCACAGATACGCAGTATTTT. It specifies CASSVGLAVTDTQYF.

The V gene is TRBV27, the J gene TRBJ1-1; 7 positions match TRBD1. Germline CDR1 reads MNHEY; CDR2 reads SMNVEV (reference sequence). This CDR3 spans 12 amino acids. The V segment lost 4 bases and the J segment 7 bases; nucleotides outside the gene matches: 3. CDR3 bases: TGTGCCAGCAGTTGGGGACAGTTTGAAGCTTTCTTT. Translation gives CASSWGQFEAFF.

The V and J genes are TRBV7-2 and TRBJ2-1, with a possible D match to TRBD2 (6 bases). The CDR3 runs 15 residues. The V gene's germline CDR1 is SGHTA and CDR2 FQGNSA. V was shortened by 5 bases and J by 9 bases, with 20 bases between the two germline ends. In DNA form, the CDR3 reads TGTGCCAGCAGCACCTTTCGGGGAGGCGCGGGTGAGCAGTTCTTC. It yields the protein CASSTFRGGAGEQFF.

The genes are TRBV29-1 and TRBJ2-2; a possible D gene is TRBD2 (5 bases). Looked up from germline, CDR1 is SQVTM and CDR2 is ANQGSEA. This CDR3 has 12 residues. Trimming stripped 3 bases from V and 8 bases from J, with 10 bases between. CDR3 in DNA: TGCAGCGTTGATGTGAGGGCTGGGGAGCTGTTTTTT. Protein: CSVDVRAGELFF.

This clone was detected a few times. This sequence joins TRBV11-2 and TRBJ2-1; 7 bases match TRBD1. This CDR3 region has 13 residues. The germline CDR1 and CDR2 sequences are SGHAT and FQNNGV. Trimming cost V 5 bases and J 12 bases; bases outside gene matches: 10. For the CDR3, the DNA is TGTGCCAGCAGCGCGGACAGGCAGTCTGCGCAGTTCTTC. Its protein is CASSADRQSAQFF.

This clone has a single count. The V gene is TRBV9, the J gene TRBJ2-5; 7 bases agree with TRBD1. Losses at the gene ends were 0 bases for V and 5 bases for J; bases not matched to a gene: 7. CDR3 size: 15 residues. Germline V CDR1 and CDR2: SGDLS, YYNGEE. CDR3 region: CASSVGQGVGETQYF. The CDR3 DNA follows: TGTGCCAGCAGCGTAGGCCAGGGGGTAGGGGAGACCCAGTACTTC.

This sequence joins TRBV18 and TRBJ1-2, with TRBD1 as a possible D gene (5 bases). Trimming pared 2 bases from V and 4 bases from J, leaving 11 bases between. The CDR3 sequence is 14 residues long. In germline, CDR1 is KGHSH, CDR2 LQKENI. The CDR3 loop is CASSPGTASYGYTF. The CDR3, as DNA: TGTGCCAGCTCACCAGGGACTGCCTCCTATGGCTACACCTTC.

The rearrangement joins TRBV19 to TRBJ2-1, with 8 positions matching TRBD2. Germline CDR1 is LNHDA and CDR2 is SQIVND (reference sequence). Trimming removed 10 bases from V and 5 bases from J; junction bases left unmatched: 16. The CDR3 contains 16 residues. The CDR3 region has the DNA TGTGCCACAGCGGGGGTGATCACCTTTACCAACAATGAGCAGTTCTTC. This gives the protein CATAGVITFTNNEQFF.

The chain links TRBV2 to TRBJ2-5; TRBD2 matches 15 bases. V lost 4 bases to trimming and J lost 5 bases; unmatched junction nucleotides: 5. The CDR3 spans 16 residues. Germline V gene sequence: CDR1 SNHLY, CDR2 FYNNEI. The CDR3 region is CASSAGLAGGWETQYF. In DNA, the CDR3 is TGTGCCAGCAGTGCGGGACTAGCGGGGGGCTGGGAGACCCAGTACTTC.

This sequence joins TRBV7-9 and TRBJ1-5, with D tentatively TRBD1 (5 bases). Germline CDR1 and CDR2: SEHNR and FQNEAQ (reference sequence). V lost 1 base and J lost 8, with 12 bases in between. CDR3 length: 14 residues. The CDR3 sequence is CASSLVEGREPQHF. CDR3 DNA sequence: TGTGCCAGCAGCTTAGTGGAGGGGCGAGAGCCCCAGCATTTT.

V is TRBV11-2 and J is TRBJ2-1, with TRBD2 matching over 7 bases. Per germline, CDR1 SGHAT and CDR2 FQNNGV. V lost 5 bases and J lost 0; bases outside the gene matches: 7. The CDR3 is made up of 16 amino acids. CDR3: CASSRIAGLSYNEQFF. DNA of the CDR3: TGTGCCAGCAGCCGGATAGCGGGCCTCTCCTACAATGAGCAGTTCTTC.

The chain links TRBV7-2 to TRBJ1-6, with 11 bases that match TRBD1. Germline V gene lookup returns CDR1 SGHTA and CDR2 FQGNSA. This CDR3 contains 15 residues. V was clipped by 0 bases and J by 13 bases; unmatched bases: 5. CDR3 amino acids: CASSLAGGQGVPLHF. CDR3 in DNA: TGTGCCAGCAGCTTAGCAGGGGGACAGGGGGTGCCCCTCCACTTT.

The chain has TRBV30 and TRBJ2-3; 7 bases fit TRBD2. Germline CDR1 GTSNPN, CDR2 SVGIG (reference sequence). The CDR3 length is 13 residues. V was pared by 0 bases and J by 6 bases, with 3 bases of the junction left unmatched. The CDR3 loop reads CAWSVLALDTQYF. CDR3 coding DNA: TGTGCCTGGAGTGTACTAGCGTTGGATACGCAGTATTTT.

This chain links TRBV24-1 with TRBJ2-3, with 9 bases that match TRBD2. The CDR3 spans 16 residues. The junction had 9 bases not matched to a gene; V was cut back by 4 bases and J by 5 bases. The V gene's germline CDR1 is KGHDR and CDR2 SFDVKD. In DNA form, the CDR3 reads TGTGCCACCAGTGAGGTTGCTAGCGGGACTAAAGATACGCAGTATTTT. It translates to CATSEVASGTKDTQYF.

V usage is TRBV11-2 and J usage is TRBJ2-7; 8 bases are a match to TRBD1. The germline CDR1 and CDR2 sequences are SGHAT and FQNNGV. The CDR3 contains 15 residues. V lost 1 base, J lost 7 bases, and 9 bases stayed unmatched. The CDR3 sequence is CASSLAGRGLREQYF. As DNA, the CDR3 is TGTGCCAGCAGCTTAGCGGGCAGGGGGCTAAGAGAGCAGTACTTC.

This clone has only one observation. The V call is TRBV5-5, the J call TRBJ1-1; tentatively, D is TRBD1 (6 bases). V lost 4 bases to trimming and J lost 1 base, with 11 bases between them. This CDR3 spans 14 amino acids. Germline V gene sequence: CDR1 SGHKS, CDR2 YYEKEE (reference sequence). The DNA for the CDR3 is TGTGCCAGCAGCCCCGGGACAACGAACACTGAAGCTTTCTTT. Its protein is CASSPGTTNTEAFF.